One sample yielded the 16 T cell receptor beta chains listed below, sequenced in a study of breast tumors, draining lymph nodes, adjacent tissues. TCRdb processed the multiplex PCR reads anew with MiXCR; each CDR3 protein has one entry. The sample includes approximately 170,000 distinct CDR3 sequences, roughly 30% of them seen just once. The lymph nodes were axillary draining lymph nodes from breast cancer patients. The sequencing input was axillary lymph node tissue. These receptors all stem from a female donor with breast cancer. Some clones in this sample may be carry-over from other donors' samples.

Many counts were recorded for this clonotype. The chain links TRBV7-3 to TRBJ2-6; 8 bases map to TRBD1. CDR3 size: 15 residues. J lost 2 bases, V lost 4 bases, and 1 base had no gene match. Germline CDR1 and CDR2: SGHTA and FQGTGA. CDR3 sequence (DNA): TGTGCCAGCAGCTCACAGGGGGCTGGGGCCAACGTCCTGACTTTC. Its translation is CASSSQGAGANVLTF.

This clonotype was seen at least ten times. In DNA form, the CDR3 reads TGTGCCAGCAACGTCGGCGGGCGAATAGCGGGGGGGGTTACGCAGTATTTT. Amino acid sequence: CASNVGGRIAGGVTQYF. The V gene is TRBV12-3 or TRBV12-4, the J gene TRBJ2-3; 11 bases agree with TRBD2. CDR3 size: 17 residues. V lost 7 bases to trimming and J lost 8 bases; unmatched junction nucleotides: 17.

This rearrangement joins TRBV30 to TRBJ1-1, with D perhaps matching TRBD1 (6 bases). The V end lost 6 bases, the J end lost 1 base, and 12 bases lay between the germline ends. CDR1 and CDR2 (germline): GTSNPN, SVGIG (reference sequence). The CDR3 runs to 13 residues. The DNA of the CDR3 is TGTGCCTGCACAGGGACGGAGAACACTGAAGCTTTCTTT. Encoded protein: CACTGTENTEAFF.

For this clonotype: A much larger clone lies one base from this, so it may be a read error. The J gene is TRBJ2-3, the V gene TRBV5-8; maybe TRBD2 (7 bases). CDR1 and CDR2 from the germline V gene are SGHTS and YDEGEE. The CDR3 runs 13 residues. The CDR3 sequence: CASIVGGADTQNF. CDR3 sequence (DNA): TGTGCCAGCATTGTTGGGGGGGCAGATACGCAGAATTTT.

As regards this clonotype: A read error is possible here, since a much larger clone lies one base away. The rearrangement uses TRBV6-2 or TRBV6-3 and TRBJ1-6; 9 nucleotides match TRBD1. Trimming took 2 bases from V and 10 from J; bases not matched to a gene: 12. Looked up from germline, CDR1 is MNHEY and CDR2 is SVGEGT. The CDR3 has 17 residues. DNA of the CDR3: TGTGCCAGCAGTTACCATCCTACAGGGGGCTTTAAGTCACCCCTCCACTTT. Translation: CASSYHPTGGFKSPLHF.

This clonotype appeared many times. The V and J genes are TRBV5-4 and TRBJ2-3, with D possibly being TRBD1 (6 bases). The V end was cut by 0 bases, the J end by 5 bases, with 13 bases between. The CDR3 is 15 amino acids. Germline V gene lookup returns CDR1 SGHNT and CDR2 YYREEE (reference sequence). The CDR3 loop reads CASSLAGALGDTQYF. CDR3 DNA sequence: TGTGCCAGCAGCTTGGCAGGGGCCCTCGGAGATACGCAGTATTTT.

The V call is TRBV11-3, the J call TRBJ2-7; D is possibly TRBD1 (6 bases). There are 16 residues in the CDR3. V was cut by 5 bases and J by 6 bases, with 23 bases left in between. Germline V gene sequence: CDR1 SGHNT, CDR2 YENEEA. The CDR3 nucleotides are TGTGCCAGCAGCATCCCCCCCCCAATAACAGGGCTCGAGCAGTACTTC. This translates into CASSIPPPITGLEQYF.

V gene TRBV30 combines with J gene TRBJ1-5; a weak D match, TRBD1 (6 bases). The CDR3 is 15 residues long. V lost 0 bases and J 4 bases, leaving 13 bases between the germline ends. The V gene's germline CDR1 is GTSNPN and CDR2 SVGIG (reference sequence). The CDR3 DNA sequence: TGTGCCTGGAGTGTATCGGGGGCTTCAAATCAGCCCCAGCATTTT. Protein: CAWSVSGASNQPQHF.

This clonotype was counted at least ten times. The chain employs TRBV6-6 and TRBJ2-2; D ambiguous. V lost 5 bases and J 2 bases, leaving 12 bases between the germline ends. CDR1 and CDR2 (germline): MNHNY, SVGAGI (reference sequence). This CDR3 is 15 amino acids long. The CDR3 is CASSHPTPNTGELFF. In DNA, the CDR3 is TGTGCCAGCAGTCACCCCACCCCCAACACCGGGGAGCTGTTTTTT.

There are many counts of this clonotype. The chain is built from TRBV9 and TRBJ2-3; 8 nucleotides line up with TRBD2. V gave up 2 bases and J gave up 1 base; unmatched junction bases: 3. Looked up from germline, CDR1 is SGDLS and CDR2 is YYNGEE. The CDR3 is made up of 15 amino acids. The CDR3 DNA is TGTGCCAGCAGCGTCGGGACTAGGGGCACAGATACGCAGTATTTT. This translates into CASSVGTRGTDTQYF.

This clonotype was seen many times. The V call is TRBV11-1, the J call TRBJ1-2, with D maybe TRBD1 (5 bases). V gave up 4 bases and J gave up 2 bases, with 11 bases separating them. Germline V gives CDR1 SGHAT, CDR2 FQDESV (reference sequence). This CDR3 is 14 amino acids long. The CDR3 here is CASSSTGTNYGYTF. The CDR3 DNA sequence: TGTGCCAGCAGCTCGACCGGGACGAACTATGGCTACACCTTC. The complete variable domain, with remaining parts taken from reference TRBV11-1 and TRBJ1-2, reads EAEVAQSPRYKITEKSQAVAFWCDPISGHATLYWYRQILGQGPELLVQFQDESVVDDSQLPKDRFSAERLKGVDSTLKIQPAELGDSAMYLCASSSTGTNYGYTFGSGTRLTVV.

This clonotype was observed a single time. The chain uses TRBV9 and TRBJ2-6; D ambiguous. CDR3 length: 14 residues. Trimming shortened V by 4 bases and J by 6 bases, and 11 bases separated the two germline ends. The germline V gene encodes CDR1 SGDLS and CDR2 YYNGEE. CDR3 loop: CASSSKSEANVLTF. The CDR3 nucleotides are TGTGCCAGCAGCAGTAAATCCGAGGCCAACGTCCTGACTTTC.

The V gene is TRBV6-1, the J gene TRBJ2-3; 9 bases map to TRBD1. This CDR3 comprises 14 residues. The germline V gene has CDR1 MNHNS and CDR2 SASEGT. V gave up 4 bases and J gave up 4 bases; unmatched junction bases: 3. The CDR3 sequence: CASSGGTGPDTQYF. CDR3 nucleotide sequence: TGTGCCAGCAGTGGCGGGACAGGGCCAGATACGCAGTATTTT.

The gene calls are TRBV12-3 or TRBV12-4 and TRBJ1-2; 10 bases are shared with TRBD1. This CDR3 has 15 amino acids. The V gene end was trimmed by 7 bases and the J gene end by 2 bases; junction bases not matched to a gene: 7. CDR3 sequence: CASISAGQGNYGYTF. CDR3 DNA: TGTGCCAGCATTAGCGCGGGACAGGGGAACTATGGCTACACCTTC.

This clonotype was counted many times. The rearrangement uses TRBV7-3 and TRBJ2-1; D is ambiguous. The CDR3 sequence is 14 residues long. V dropped 2 bases and J dropped 7 bases, with 12 bases sitting between them. The V gene's germline CDR1 is SGHTA and CDR2 FQGTGA. CDR3 protein: CASSLLSGENEQFF. The CDR3 nucleotides read TGTGCCAGCAGCTTACTTTCCGGTGAGAATGAGCAGTTCTTC.

Many counts were recorded for this clonotype. The V and J genes are TRBV9 and TRBJ1-2; 7 nucleotides agree with TRBD1. The CDR3 runs 15 residues. Germline values: CDR1 SGDLS, CDR2 YYNGEE. With 0 bases clipped from V and 7 bases from J, the junction kept 9 bases outside the gene matches. Here the CDR3 DNA reads TGTGCCAGCAGCGTAGCCGTTGGACAGGAGTTTGGCTACACCTTC. Residues: CASSVAVGQEFGYTF.